This TCR beta chain emerged from a study of blood T cell repertoires in COVID-19. Study background: Samples taken during acute and convalescent COVID-19 were collected in the United States, Italy and Spain. Nucleic acid was either cDNA or gDNA, and it came from T cells, B-cell-depleted T cells, or PBMCs.

Generated by immunoSEQ multiplex PCR, the TCRdb table keeps only in-frame clones and is missing some. This table holds about 160,000 clones, over 75% found once. The CDR3 covers 15 residues. Germline V lookup: CDR1 SQVTM, CDR2 ANQGSEA. Unmatched junction bases numbered 7, after V lost 5 bases and J lost 2 bases. The origin of this receptor is an elderly man with COVID-19, enrolled during active disease. Sample: peripheral blood. This chain connects TRBV29-1 to TRBJ1-2, with TRBD1 matching 11 bases. The DNA of the CDR3 is TGCAGCGTTCAAAGGGACAGGGGGTCGAACTATGGCTACACCTTC. Amino acid sequence: CSVQRDRGSNYGYTF.